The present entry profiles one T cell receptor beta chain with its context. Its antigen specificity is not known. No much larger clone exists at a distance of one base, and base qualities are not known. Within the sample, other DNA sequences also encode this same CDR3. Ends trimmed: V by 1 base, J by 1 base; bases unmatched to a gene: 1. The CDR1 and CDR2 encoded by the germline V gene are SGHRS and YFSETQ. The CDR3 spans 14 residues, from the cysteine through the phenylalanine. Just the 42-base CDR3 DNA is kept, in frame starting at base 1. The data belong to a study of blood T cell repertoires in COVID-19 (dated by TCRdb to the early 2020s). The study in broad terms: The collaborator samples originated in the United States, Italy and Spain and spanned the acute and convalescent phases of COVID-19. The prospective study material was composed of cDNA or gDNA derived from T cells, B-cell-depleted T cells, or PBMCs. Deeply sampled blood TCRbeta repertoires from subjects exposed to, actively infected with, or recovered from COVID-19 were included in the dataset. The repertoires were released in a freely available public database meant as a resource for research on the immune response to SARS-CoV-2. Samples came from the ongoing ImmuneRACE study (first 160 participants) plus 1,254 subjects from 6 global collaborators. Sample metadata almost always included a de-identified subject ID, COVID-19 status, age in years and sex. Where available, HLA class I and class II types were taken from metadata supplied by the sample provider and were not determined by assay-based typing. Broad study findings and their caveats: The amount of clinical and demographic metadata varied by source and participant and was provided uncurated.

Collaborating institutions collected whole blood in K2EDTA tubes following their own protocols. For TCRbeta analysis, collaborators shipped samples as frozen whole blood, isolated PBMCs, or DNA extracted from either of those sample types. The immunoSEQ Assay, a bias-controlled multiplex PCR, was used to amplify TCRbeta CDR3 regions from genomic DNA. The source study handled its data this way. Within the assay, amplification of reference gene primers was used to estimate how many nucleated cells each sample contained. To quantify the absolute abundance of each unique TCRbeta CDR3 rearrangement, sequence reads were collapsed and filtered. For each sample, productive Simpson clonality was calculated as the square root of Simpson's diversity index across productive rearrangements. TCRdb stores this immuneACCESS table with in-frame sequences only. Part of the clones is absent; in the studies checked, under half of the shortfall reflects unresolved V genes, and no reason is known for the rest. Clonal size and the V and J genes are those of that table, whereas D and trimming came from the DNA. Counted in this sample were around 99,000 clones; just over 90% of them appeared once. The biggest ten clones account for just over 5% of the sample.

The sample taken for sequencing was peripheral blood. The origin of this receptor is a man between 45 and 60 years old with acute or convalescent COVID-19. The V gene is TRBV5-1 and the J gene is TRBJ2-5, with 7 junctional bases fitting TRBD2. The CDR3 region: CASSLTSAQETQYF. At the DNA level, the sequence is TGCGCCAGCAGCTTGACTAGCGCCCAAGAGACCCAGTACTTC.